The clone carrying this T cell receptor beta chain has ten or more counts. This sample was included in a study of T cells in Graves' hyperthyroidism and ophthalmopathy. It was RNA transcripts that yielded the amplified TCR beta CDR3 regions. The primer set for the first-round RT-PCR of the TCR CDR3 was HTBI. TCRdb reanalysed the multiplex PCR reads using MiXCR and keeps one entry per CDR3 protein. The repertoire includes hundreds of thousands of distinct CDR3 sequences, roughly a quarter of them detected once, and over 9% sits in the top ten. This clonotype originated in a woman in her twenties or thirties with Graves' ophthalmopathy. The sequenced material came from blood.

CDR3 protein: CSTQGVETQYF. DNA of the CDR3: TGCAGTACACAGGGTGTAGAGACCCAGTACTTC. This chain links TRBV20-1 with TRBJ2-5; D is perhaps TRBD1 (6 bases). Germline loops: CDR1 DFQATT, CDR2 SNEGSKA (reference sequence). The CDR3 covers 11 residues. V lost 8 bases and J lost 4, with 11 bases in between.